These 19 T cell receptor beta chains share one sample of origin, sequenced in a study of T cells in Graves' hyperthyroidism and ophthalmopathy. The investigators amplified TCR beta CDR3 regions from RNA transcripts. A set of HTBI primers served as the primers for a first-round RT-PCR of the TCR CDR3. TCRdb re-derived calls from the multiplex PCR reads in MiXCR, one entry per CDR3 protein. This sample has about 610,000 distinct CDR3 sequences; roughly 14% occur once, and the top ten carry around 4.1%. Sequencing used blood. These receptors all stem from a woman aged 40 to 55 with Graves' ophthalmopathy.

The V call is TRBV19, the J call TRBJ2-7, with 7 bases aligning to TRBD2. The CDR3 totals 15 residues. Per the germline V gene, CDR1 is LNHDA and CDR2 is SQIVND (reference sequence). The junction had 4 bases not matched to a gene; V was cut back by 2 bases and J by 0 bases. The CDR3 is CASSIWSSGSYEQYF. CDR3 nucleotides: TGTGCCAGTAGTATATGGTCTAGCGGCTCCTACGAGCAGTACTTC. The full variable domain, with the rest looked up from reference TRBV19 and TRBJ2-7, is DGGITQSPKYLFRKEGQNVTLSCEQNLNHDAMYWYRQDPGQGLRLIYYSQIVNDFQKGDIAEGYSVSREKKESFPLTVTSAQKNPTAFYLCASSIWSSGSYEQYFGPGTRLTVT.

The chain carries TRBV3-1 and TRBJ2-7; tentative D call: TRBD2 (5 bases). Germline lookup yields CDR1 LGHDT and CDR2 YNNKEL (reference sequence). This CDR3 region has 16 residues. V was cut by 4 bases and J by 2 bases, with 18 bases left in between. The CDR3 is CASSPSRGGVPYEQYF. The CDR3 nucleotides read TGTGCCAGCAGCCCCTCCCGAGGAGGCGTCCCCTACGAGCAGTACTTC.

The sample holds many counts of this clonotype. The chain links TRBV20-1 to TRBJ1-2, with TRBD1 matching 7 bases. There are 17 residues in the CDR3. Per germline, CDR1 DFQATT and CDR2 SNEGSKA (reference sequence). V gave up 3 bases and J gave up 0 bases; unmatched junction bases: 13. CDR3 coding DNA: TGCAGTGCTAGGTACTTGACTAACAGGGGATCTAACTATGGCTACACCTTC. This encodes CSARYLTNRGSNYGYTF.

This clonotype has a handful of counts. The chain recombines TRBV29-1 with TRBJ1-2; no definite D call. Trimming took 6 bases from V and 5 from J, leaving 4 bases between them. Germline V CDR1 and CDR2: SQVTM, ANQGSEA. The CDR3 extends over 9 amino acids. As DNA, the CDR3 is TGCAGCGTAGGATATGGCTACACCTTC. Translating gives CSVGYGYTF.

In this sample, this clonotype turned up a few times. This chain connects TRBV7-2 to TRBJ2-7, with TRBD1 as a possible D gene (6 bases). The CDR3 is 15 residues long. Germline V gene sequence: CDR1 SGHTA, CDR2 FQGNSA. Trimming left V 4 bases short and J 2 bases short, with 15 bases between. The CDR3 nucleotides are TGTGCCAGCAGCTCCCGACAGGCACTGACCTACGAGCAGTACTTC. It encodes CASSSRQALTYEQYF.

This clonotype was counted ten times or more. The CDR3 reads CASSSGQGNTGELFF. CDR3 nucleotide sequence: TGTGCCAGCAGCTCCGGACAGGGGAACACCGGGGAGCTGTTTTTT. The chain links TRBV5-8 to TRBJ2-2; 8 nucleotides align to TRBD1. Germline loops: CDR1 SGHTS, CDR2 YDEGEE. This CDR3 is built from 15 residues. J was trimmed by 1 base and V by 3 bases; bases with no gene match: 2.

The V call is TRBV4-2, the J call TRBJ1-2; 8 bases are a match to TRBD1. The V gene end was trimmed by 1 base and the J gene end by 4 bases; junction bases not matched to a gene: 11. Germline V gives CDR1 LGHNA, CDR2 YNFKEQ. The CDR3 runs 17 residues. The DNA for the CDR3 is TGTGCCAGCAGCCAAGTTTTAGGGACAGGTGCCGTCTATGGCTACACCTTC. Its translation: CASSQVLGTGAVYGYTF.

This clonotype has a count of ten or more. This sequence joins TRBV6-1 and TRBJ2-7; 8 bases agree with TRBD2. CDR3 length equals 15 residues. V lost 2 bases and J lost 7; bases outside the gene matches: 10. Germline CDR1 reads MNHNS; CDR2 reads SASEGT. The DNA for the CDR3 is TGTGCCAGCAGTGAAAGTCAAGCGGGGGTAAGGGAGCAGTACTTC. It translates to CASSESQAGVREQYF.

Many counts were recorded for this clonotype. The junction departs from germline at one end; a sequencing error may be responsible. The CDR3 bases are TGTGCCAGCAGCCTAGACAGGGTGGGAACTGAAGCCTTCTTT. Amino acids: CASSLDRVGTEAFF. The chain has TRBV5-4 and TRBJ1-1, with 7 positions matching TRBD1. This CDR3 has 14 amino acids. Germline values: CDR1 SGHNT, CDR2 YYREEE (reference sequence).

This clonotype was picked up many times. This chain connects TRBV7-2 to TRBJ2-4; 7 nucleotides agree with TRBD1. V lost 3 bases to trimming and J lost 8 bases; unmatched junction nucleotides: 4. The CDR3 runs to 13 residues. Germline values: CDR1 SGHTA, CDR2 FQGNSA. In DNA form, the CDR3 reads TGTGCCAGCAGCTTGGACAGGCTCGACATTCAGTACTTC. This gives the protein CASSLDRLDIQYF.

The sample holds many counts of this clonotype. This chain joins TRBV6-2 or TRBV6-3 and TRBJ2-7, with TRBD1 identical over 8 bases. J lost 1 base, V lost 7 bases, and 6 bases had no gene match. CDR3 length equals 14 residues. Germline loops: CDR1 MNHEY, CDR2 SVGEGT. The chain's CDR3 is CASTRGTGSYEQYF. CDR3 coding DNA: TGTGCCAGCACCCGCGGGACAGGTTCCTACGAGCAGTACTTC.

This clonotype was seen ten or more times. The chain is built from TRBV28 and TRBJ1-5, with D maybe TRBD1 (5 bases). With 2 bases removed from V and 5 bases from J, the gap between germline ends came to 13 bases. Germline CDR1 is MDHEN and CDR2 is SYDVKM. The CDR3 has 15 amino acids. The CDR3 here is CASSLGGGGDQPQHF. Written as DNA, the CDR3 is TGTGCCAGCAGTTTAGGGGGGGGTGGGGATCAGCCCCAGCATTTT.

This clonotype was found many times. Here the CDR3 reads CASSPIGGLGAYEQYF. The CDR3 bases are TGTGCCAGCAGCCCCATCGGCGGGCTAGGGGCCTACGAGCAGTACTTC. The chain links TRBV11-2 to TRBJ2-7; D may be TRBD1 or TRBD2 (5 bases each). Germline loops: CDR1 SGHAT, CDR2 FQNNGV. This CDR3 is built from 16 residues. With 5 bases removed from V and 2 bases from J, the gap between germline ends came to 19 bases.

This clonotype was recorded many times. The chain recombines TRBV12-3 or TRBV12-4 with TRBJ1-2; 8 bases are a match to TRBD1. V dropped 5 bases and J dropped 3; count of bases not matched to a gene: 5. The CDR3 extends over 14 amino acids. The CDR3 is CASSLQGADYGYTF. CDR3 bases: TGTGCCAGCAGTCTGCAGGGGGCAGACTATGGCTACACCTTC.

Concerning this clonotype: The junction differs from germline at one of its ends, possibly a read error. The rearrangement links TRBV10-1 to TRBJ2-5, with D perhaps matching TRBD2 (7 bases). Germline lookup yields CDR1 WNHNN and CDR2 SYGVQD (reference sequence). CDR3 length: 14 amino acids. As DNA, the CDR3 is TGCGCCAGCAGTGAGCCGGGGGGCCAAGAGACCCAGTGCTTC. Protein sequence: CASSEPGGQETQCF.

This clonotype was found many times. The rearrangement joins TRBV28 to TRBJ2-5, with D maybe TRBD2 (5 bases). Trimming pared 3 bases from V and 7 bases from J, leaving 12 bases between. CDR3 length: 13 residues. The germline V gene encodes CDR1 MDHEN and CDR2 SYDVKM. Written as DNA, the CDR3 is TGTGCCAGCAGTTTTACTGCCCGGGGGACCCAGTACTTC. This gives the protein CASSFTARGTQYF.

This clonotype has only a few counts. The chain carries TRBV6-1 and TRBJ2-4; D may be TRBD1 (6 bases). There are 14 residues in the CDR3. Germline loops: CDR1 MNHNS, CDR2 SASEGT. V dropped 7 bases and J dropped 1 base, with 11 bases sitting between them. The CDR3 sequence: CASNPGAAKNIQYF. The CDR3, as DNA: TGTGCCAGCAACCCAGGGGCGGCCAAAAACATTCAGTACTTC.

The V gene is TRBV28, the J gene TRBJ2-7; TRBD2 aligns across 7 bases. The CDR3 contains 16 residues. Unmatched junction bases numbered 11, after V lost 6 bases and J lost 0 bases. Germline V gene lookup returns CDR1 MDHEN and CDR2 SYDVKM. This chain's CDR3 is CASSARLALSSYEQYF. The CDR3, as DNA: TGTGCCAGCAGCGCAAGACTAGCCCTTAGCTCCTACGAGCAGTACTTC.

This clonotype was found many times. This rearrangement joins TRBV28 to TRBJ2-7; 10 bases are shared with TRBD1. Germline lookup yields CDR1 MDHEN and CDR2 SYDVKM. The ends lost 4 bases at V and 4 bases at J; junction bases unmatched: 13. This CDR3 is built from 17 residues. The DNA of the CDR3 is TGTGCCAGCAGTTCGAAGGTAGCCGGGACAGGGGTATACGAGCAGTACTTC. Translated, it gives CASSSKVAGTGVYEQYF.